One and the same sample provided the 30 T cell receptor beta chains below, sequenced in a study of T cells after yellow fever vaccination. Each CDR3 protein is one row after TCRdb ran MiXCR on the 5' RACE reads. The sample has about 240,000 distinct CDR3 sequences; roughly 4% are singletons. Sequencing was performed on PBMCs, taken 15 days after the yellow fever booster vaccination. The receptors come from a man between 18 and 35 years old who received the YFV17D yellow fever vaccine.

This clonotype was picked up many times. The chain links TRBV20-1 to TRBJ2-5, with D tentatively TRBD1 or TRBD2 (6 bases each). Trimming removed 0 bases at V and 4 bases at J, with 18 bases between. This CDR3 comprises 16 residues. Per germline, CDR1 DFQATT and CDR2 SNEGSKA (reference sequence). The CDR3, as DNA: TGCAGTGCTAGAGATCAAACGGGGGCCCGGAGAGAGACCCAGTACTTC. Residues: CSARDQTGARRETQYF.

In this sample, this clonotype turned up many times. This chain links TRBV20-1 with TRBJ2-1; no definite D call. The CDR3 loop spans 15 amino acids. Germline CDR1 and CDR2: DFQATT and SNEGSKA (reference sequence). Trimming pared 1 base from V and 0 bases from J, leaving 10 bases between. The CDR3 DNA is TGCAGTGCTAGAGGAGAACAGAGCTCCTACAATGAGCAGTTCTTC. This translates into CSARGEQSSYNEQFF.

This clonotype was observed at least ten times. This chain joins TRBV7-6 and TRBJ1-4; the D gene is possibly TRBD1 (5 bases). V lost 2 bases to trimming and J lost 6 bases, with 13 bases between them. CDR3 length: 15 residues. CDR1 is SGHVS and CDR2 is FNYEAQ in the germline V gene. The CDR3 loop reads CASSLLAGRDEKLFF. CDR3 nucleotides: TGTGCCAGCAGCTTACTAGCGGGGCGAGATGAAAAACTGTTTTTT.

This clonotype came up many times. The chain is built from TRBV12-3 or TRBV12-4 and TRBJ2-7, with 13 bases matching TRBD2. The CDR3 has 16 residues. V lost 5 bases, J lost 0 bases, and 4 bases stayed unmatched. CDR3 bases: TGTGCCAGCAGTAGGACTAGCGGGGGACCCTCCTACGAGCAGTACTTC. Amino acids: CASSRTSGGPSYEQYF.

This clonotype was counted at least ten times. J is TRBJ2-2 and V is TRBV25-1; D may be TRBD1 or TRBD2 (7 bases each). This CDR3 spans 15 amino acids. The germline V gene has CDR1 MGHDK and CDR2 SYGVNS. Trimming pared 2 bases from V and 5 bases from J, leaving 12 bases between. The CDR3 here is CASSENRGGTGELFF. The CDR3 nucleotides are TGTGCCAGCAGTGAAAACAGGGGAGGGACCGGGGAGCTGTTTTTT. The full variable domain, with the rest looked up from reference TRBV25-1 and TRBJ2-2, is EADIYQTPRYLVIGTGKKITLECSQTMGHDKMYWYQQDPGMELHLIHYSYGVNSTEKGDLSSESTVSRIRTEHFPLTLESARPSHTSQYLCASSENRGGTGELFFGEGSRLTVL.

With regard to this clonotype: A read error is possible here, since a much larger clone lies one base away. This chain uses TRBV25-1 with TRBJ2-7; possibly TRBD2 for D (6 bases). Trimming took 4 bases from V and 5 from J, leaving 15 bases between them. Germline V gene lookup returns CDR1 MGHDK and CDR2 SYGVNS. There are 14 residues in the CDR3. CDR3 residues: CASSGRGDSNEQYV. The CDR3 nucleotides read TGTGCCAGCAGTGGGCGGGGAGATTCCAACGAGCAGTACGTC.

This clonotype came up many times. This chain joins TRBV4-2 and TRBJ2-3, with TRBD2 matching 10 bases. This CDR3 is 20 amino acids long. The germline gives CDR1 LGHNA, CDR2 YNFKEQ. The junction had 15 bases not matched to a gene; V was cut back by 1 base and J by 2 bases. This chain's CDR3 is CASSQAGIYSGGTLTDTQYF. The DNA for the CDR3 is TGTGCCAGCAGCCAAGCAGGCATATATAGCGGGGGGACCCTCACAGATACGCAGTATTTT.

This clonotype has ten or more counts. CDR3 region: CASSYSGSPYEQYF. The CDR3 region has the DNA TGTGCCAGCAGTTACAGTGGCTCGCCCTACGAGCAGTACTTC. The chain links TRBV6-1 to TRBJ2-7; no clear D gene. The germline gives CDR1 MNHNS, CDR2 SASEGT. This CDR3 is 14 amino acids long. Trimming removed 5 bases at V and 2 bases at J, with 13 bases between.

This clonotype was seen ten or more times. The chain employs TRBV2 and TRBJ2-3, with 8 nucleotides matching TRBD1. Trimming at V came to 4 bases and at J to 6 bases, leaving 6 bases not matched to a gene. The CDR3 has 14 residues. Germline assignment: CDR1 SNHLY and CDR2 FYNNEI. The CDR3 sequence is CASSAGGSLDTQYF. CDR3 bases: TGTGCCAGCAGTGCAGGGGGCTCTTTGGATACGCAGTATTTT.

This clonotype was picked up many times. The V and J genes are TRBV7-2 and TRBJ1-6; D might be TRBD1 (5 bases). Trimming left V 6 bases short and J 6 bases short, with 9 bases between. This CDR3 region has 13 residues. Germline V CDR1 and CDR2: SGHTA, FQGNSA. CDR3: CASRKRGNSPLHF. CDR3 nucleotides: TGTGCCAGCAGAAAAAGGGGTAATTCACCCCTCCACTTT. Looking up the rest from reference TRBV7-2 and TRBJ1-6 gives the full variable domain: GAGVSQSPSNKVTEKGKDVELRCDPISGHTALYWYRQSLGQGLEFLIYFQGNSAPDKSGLPSDRFSAERTGGSVSTLTIQRTQQEDSAVYLCASRKRGNSPLHFGNGTRLTVT.

For this clonotype: A read error is possible here, since a much larger clone lies one base away. V usage is TRBV15 and J usage is TRBJ2-7; perhaps TRBD2 as D (5 bases). The CDR3 runs to 12 residues. Germline-derived CDR1 and CDR2 are LNHNV and YYDKDF (reference sequence). With 4 bases removed from V and 6 bases from J, the gap between germline ends came to 10 bases. The DNA for the CDR3 is TGTGCCACCAGCACGAGAGGGCGCGAGCAGTACGTC. Its protein product is CATSTRGREQYV.

This clonotype was seen at least ten times. The V gene is TRBV27, the J gene TRBJ1-5; D gene uncertain. Trimming took 3 bases from V and 0 from J, leaving 6 bases between them. This CDR3 has 14 amino acids. Germline CDR1 reads MNHEY; CDR2 reads SMNVEV (reference sequence). CDR3: CASSLKSSNQPQHF. As DNA, the CDR3 is TGTGCCAGCAGTTTGAAGAGTAGCAATCAGCCCCAGCATTTT.

This clonotype was detected only a few times. The chain employs TRBV30 and TRBJ2-7, with D perhaps matching TRBD1 (5 bases). Germline lookup yields CDR1 GTSNPN and CDR2 SVGIG (reference sequence). The CDR3 is 13 residues long. Trimming removed 0 bases at V and 9 bases at J, with 15 bases between. The CDR3: CAWSVMGRLGQYF. The CDR3 nucleotides read TGTGCCTGGAGTGTAATGGGGCGGCTGGGGCAGTACTTC.

This clonotype has a count of ten or more. V usage is TRBV5-1 and J usage is TRBJ2-1, with 12 bases matching TRBD2. Losses at the gene ends were 3 bases for V and 2 bases for J; bases not matched to a gene: 3. CDR3 length: 16 residues. Germline CDR1 is SGHRS and CDR2 is YFSETQ. The CDR3 DNA is TGCGCCAGCAGCTCTAGCGGGGGGGTGGCCTACAATGAGCAGTTCTTC. Protein: CASSSSGGVAYNEQFF. Filled out from reference TRBV5-1 and TRBJ2-1, the complete variable domain reads KAGVTQTPRYLIKTRGQQVTLSCSPISGHRSVSWYQQTPGQGLQFLFEYFSETQRNKGNFPGRFSGRQFSNSRSEMNVSTLELGDSALYLCASSSSGGVAYNEQFFGPGTRLTVL.

This clonotype was picked up many times. This chain uses TRBV24-1 with TRBJ1-1; 8 nucleotides match TRBD1. CDR3 length equals 16 residues. From germline, CDR1 is KGHDR and CDR2 SFDVKD. With 3 bases clipped from V and 1 base from J, the junction kept 6 bases outside the gene matches. The chain's CDR3 is CATSDGPGGPNTEAFF. CDR3 DNA: TGTGCCACCAGTGATGGACCAGGGGGCCCGAACACTGAAGCTTTCTTT.

This clonotype was observed many times. The genes are TRBV7-2 and TRBJ2-2; tentatively, D is TRBD1 or TRBD2 (6 bases each). V lost 3 bases, J lost 0 bases, and 8 bases lay in between. The germline CDR1 and CDR2 sequences are SGHTA and FQGNSA. The CDR3 runs 15 residues. CDR3 region: CASSFGGANTGELFF. Written as DNA, the CDR3 is TGTGCCAGCAGCTTCGGGGGCGCGAACACCGGGGAGCTGTTTTTT.

This clonotype was counted ten times or more. The chain joins TRBV2 to TRBJ1-6, with D hard to call. V dropped 2 bases and J dropped 13 bases, with 15 bases sitting between them. The CDR3 runs 14 residues. Germline V gives CDR1 SNHLY, CDR2 FYNNEI. CDR3: CASSEWRNTDPLHF. The CDR3 nucleotides read TGTGCCAGCAGTGAATGGAGAAACACCGATCCCCTCCACTTT.

This clonotype was seen repeatedly, ten times or more. The V and J genes are TRBV6-2 or TRBV6-3 and TRBJ2-1; 9 bases line up with TRBD2. Germline loops: CDR1 MNHEY, CDR2 SVGEGT. This CDR3 is 19 amino acids long. V gave up 2 bases and J gave up 0 bases; unmatched junction bases: 11. The chain's CDR3 is CASSYRKRGASFSYNEQFF. CDR3 DNA: TGTGCCAGCAGTTACAGGAAGCGGGGGGCCTCCTTCTCCTACAATGAGCAGTTCTTC.

This clonotype showed up just a few times. The V and J genes are TRBV7-2 and TRBJ2-2, with D possibly matching TRBD2 (5 bases). This CDR3 contains 14 residues. V gave up 2 bases and J gave up 6 bases, with 10 bases separating them. Germline assignment: CDR1 SGHTA and CDR2 FQGNSA. The CDR3 DNA sequence: TGTGCCAGCAGCTTATTCCGCGGGTCCGGGGAGCTGTTTTTT. Its translation is CASSLFRGSGELFF. Together with reference TRBV7-2 and TRBJ2-2, the CDR3 gives the full variable domain: GAGVSQSPSNKVTEKGKDVELRCDPISGHTALYWYRQSLGQGLEFLIYFQGNSAPDKSGLPSDRFSAERTGGSVSTLTIQRTQQEDSAVYLCASSLFRGSGELFFGEGSRLTVL.

This clonotype was counted at least ten times. The CDR3 DNA reads as TGTGCCAGCAGCTTAGGACAGGGGGCTGGTGAGACCCAGTACTTC. The encoded protein is CASSLGQGAGETQYF. V is TRBV11-2 and J is TRBJ2-5; 10 nucleotides match TRBD1. Germline CDR1 SGHAT, CDR2 FQNNGV. The CDR3 is 15 residues long. Losses at the gene ends were 1 base for V and 5 bases for J; bases not matched to a gene: 4.

Many counts were recorded for this clonotype. The chain employs TRBV5-1 and TRBJ1-4; D remains unclear. V gave up 0 bases and J gave up 0 bases, with 9 bases separating them. The germline V gene encodes CDR1 SGHRS and CDR2 YFSETQ. This CDR3 has 16 amino acids. The CDR3 is CASSLDQQTTNEKLFF. CDR3 nucleotide sequence: TGCGCCAGCAGCTTGGACCAGCAGACAACTAATGAAAAACTGTTTTTT. The variable domain in full, with the rest retrieved from reference TRBV5-1 and TRBJ1-4, is KAGVTQTPRYLIKTRGQQVTLSCSPISGHRSVSWYQQTPGQGLQFLFEYFSETQRNKGNFPGRFSGRQFSNSRSEMNVSTLELGDSALYLCASSLDQQTTNEKLFFGSGTQLSVL.

At least ten counts were recorded for this clonotype. The chain joins TRBV4-3 to TRBJ2-7, with 9 bases lining up with TRBD1. The trim removed 1 base at V and 3 bases at J, leaving 1 base unmatched. The CDR3 is 14 amino acids. Germline CDR1 and CDR2: LGHNA and YSLEER. The CDR3 DNA reads TGCGCCAGCAGCCAAGCGGACAGGGGCTACGAGCAGTACTTC. Translated, it gives CASSQADRGYEQYF.

This clonotype was counted ten times or more. V gene TRBV18 combines with J gene TRBJ1-1; weak D call: TRBD1 (5 bases). Germline-derived CDR1 and CDR2 are KGHSH and LQKENI. The CDR3 contains 13 residues. V shed 2 bases and J shed 8 bases, with 12 bases lying between them. CDR3 sequence: CASSPWEGREAFF. The DNA of the CDR3 is TGTGCCAGCTCACCATGGGAGGGGAGAGAAGCTTTCTTT.

This clonotype was seen at least ten times. This chain joins TRBV12-3 or TRBV12-4 and TRBJ2-1, with D tentatively TRBD2 (6 bases). The CDR3 loop spans 13 amino acids. V was pared by 7 bases and J by 4 bases, with 11 bases between. CDR3 coding DNA: TGTGCCAGCAAGGAGGGAGATTACAATGAGCAGTTCTTC. Protein product: CASKEGDYNEQFF.

This clonotype was found a few times. The V call is TRBV19, the J call TRBJ1-1; perhaps TRBD1 as D (6 bases). Germline-derived CDR1 and CDR2 are LNHDA and SQIVND (reference sequence). The CDR3 sequence is 14 residues long. V was shortened by 7 bases and J by 4 bases, with 16 bases between the two germline ends. CDR3 loop: CASTTGTLSTEAFF. Here the CDR3 DNA reads TGTGCCAGTACGACAGGCACCCTGAGCACTGAAGCTTTCTTT.

This clonotype occurred many times. The V and J genes are TRBV20-1 and TRBJ2-5, with 11 bases lining up with TRBD2. The junction had 7 bases not matched to a gene; V was cut back by 2 bases and J by 5 bases. Germline V gene sequence: CDR1 DFQATT, CDR2 SNEGSKA (reference sequence). The CDR3 spans 15 residues. The CDR3 is CSARPTSGVLETQYF. CDR3 sequence (DNA): TGCAGTGCTAGACCGACTAGCGGGGTATTGGAGACCCAGTACTTC.

This clonotype was detected ten times or more. The chain combines TRBV4-1 with TRBJ2-7; D is unresolved. The CDR3 has 16 amino acids. Trimming took off 2 bases at V and 2 bases at J, with 16 bases between the two ends. CDR1 is MGHRA, CDR2 YSYEKL, per germline. The chain's CDR3 is CASSQFYTGSTYEQYF. Written as DNA, the CDR3 is TGCGCCAGCAGCCAATTTTATACTGGGTCGACCTACGAGCAGTACTTC.

This clonotype was observed at least ten times. The chain couples TRBV7-9 to TRBJ2-3, with D possibly TRBD2 on 5 matching bases. The V and J ends lost 4 bases and 6 bases respectively, with 20 bases between them. In germline, CDR1 is SEHNR, CDR2 FQNEAQ (reference sequence). The CDR3 length is 16 residues. CDR3 region: CASSSPTRVEGDTQYF. The CDR3 nucleotides are TGTGCCAGCAGCTCCCCGACGAGGGTGGAAGGGGATACGCAGTATTTT.

This clonotype was observed at least ten times. The germline gene is not matched at one end of the junction; a read error may be the cause. The gene calls are TRBV7-8 and TRBJ1-2, with a tentative D call TRBD1 (6 bases). Germline CDR1 SGHVS, CDR2 FQNEAQ. The CDR3 has 15 amino acids. CDR3: CASSFPGAGVYDYTF. In DNA, the CDR3 is TGTGCCAGCAGCTTCCCAGGGGCAGGGGTGTATGACTACACCTTC.

This clonotype has at least ten counts. The chain uses TRBV12-3 or TRBV12-4 and TRBJ2-3; no reliable D call. The CDR3 spans 11 residues. V lost 6 bases to trimming and J lost 6 bases, with 7 bases between them. In DNA, the CDR3 is TGTGCCAGCAGGGATGAGGATACGCAGTATTTT. Translated, it gives CASRDEDTQYF.